This T cell receptor beta chain stems from a study of blood T cells in healthy people across ages. Notes on the study in general: Fewer expanded clones and more diversity marked long-lived versus aged donors.

In the case of this clonotype: The antigen remains undetermined.

The germline CDR1 and CDR2 sequences are SGHTA and FQGNSA. CDR3 length: 17 residues. The V end was cut by 1 base, the J end by 0 bases, with 12 bases between. Each donor had around 9.8 milliliters of peripheral blood drawn. The second PCR ran roughly 6 to 11 cycles with a sample-barcoded 5' primer and J-beta primers. Individual samples furnished no less than 2.5 million CDR3-containing paired-end reads apiece. One entry per CDR3 protein, called by TCRdb with MiXCR from the 5' RACE reads. This sample has some 800,000 distinct CDR3 sequences, with around 25% found just once. These same data were also listed under a study on T cells of mothers and their children.

This receptor was obtained from a boy younger than 18 in good health. The specimen was blood. The chain joins TRBV7-2 to TRBJ2-2; D call uncertain. The CDR3 DNA sequence: TGTGCCAGCAGCTTAGTTCCGATTATGACGAACACCGGGGAGCTGTTTTTT. Protein product: CASSLVPIMTNTGELFF.